The 6 T cell receptor beta chains presented below share a single source sample, sequenced in a study of beta chain features in type 1 diabetes. Sequencing targeted expressed TCRB transcripts, as all isolated RNA had been reverse transcribed. Only in-frame clones appear in the TCRdb table, and some are missing; sequencing was by immunoSEQ multiplex PCR. The sample includes more than 350,000 clones, 10% to 12% of them seen just once. The material sequenced was naive CD4+ T cells from blood. Every receptor here comes from a young woman in good health.

This chain connects TRBV30 to TRBJ1-6, with TRBD1 matching over 7 bases. V trimming: 4 bases; J trimming: 7 bases; junction bases outside the gene matches: 4. Germline CDR1 GTSNPN, CDR2 SVGIG (reference sequence). The CDR3 loop spans 13 amino acids. The CDR3: CAWTTGANSPLHF. Written as DNA, the CDR3 is TGTGCCTGGACAACAGGGGCGAATTCACCCCTCCACTTT.

The rearrangement links TRBV9 to TRBJ1-1; D unclear. CDR1 SGDLS and CDR2 YYNGEE come from the germline V gene. CDR3 length: 15 residues. V lost 0 bases and J 1 base, leaving 10 bases between the germline ends. CDR3 nucleotide sequence: TGTGCCAGCAGCGTAGATCCAGGATCGAACACTGAAGCTTTCTTT. It encodes CASSVDPGSNTEAFF.

This clone was detected once. The CDR3 sequence: CASRLAKRPGETQYF. The CDR3 coding sequence is TGTGCAAGTCGCTTAGCGAAGCGCCCGGGAGAGACCCAGTACTTC. The rearrangement uses TRBV12-2 and TRBJ2-5; the table's D call of TRBD2 was not tested on the DNA. TRBV12-2 is marked as a pseudogene. The CDR3 sequence is 15 residues long.

The chain couples TRBV9 to TRBJ1-3; D uncertain. The CDR3 spans 14 residues. Germline CDR1 SGDLS, CDR2 YYNGEE. V lost 4 bases and J lost 0, with 8 bases in between. CDR3 DNA: TGTGCCAGCAGCCGAATTGACTCTGGAAACACCATATATTTT. Translation: CASSRIDSGNTIYF.

The table lists this clone with a few counts. The V and J genes are TRBV4-1 and TRBJ2-3, with D tentatively TRBD2 (6 bases). Germline CDR1 and CDR2: MGHRA and YSYEKL. CDR3 length equals 13 residues. The V gene lost 4 bases and the J gene lost 6 bases, with 11 bases spanning the gap. The chain's CDR3 is CASSREGRDTQYF. The CDR3, as DNA: TGCGCCAGCAGCCGAGAAGGGAGGGATACGCAGTATTTT.

This clone was seen a handful of times. The chain links TRBV10-3 to TRBJ2-3; D gene unclear. The CDR3 runs 13 residues. Looked up from germline, CDR1 is ENHRY and CDR2 is SYGVKD. Trimming removed 0 bases from V and 10 bases from J, with 11 bases in between. The CDR3 sequence: CAISESGGKAQYF. CDR3 bases: TGTGCCATCAGTGAGTCGGGTGGCAAAGCGCAGTATTTT.